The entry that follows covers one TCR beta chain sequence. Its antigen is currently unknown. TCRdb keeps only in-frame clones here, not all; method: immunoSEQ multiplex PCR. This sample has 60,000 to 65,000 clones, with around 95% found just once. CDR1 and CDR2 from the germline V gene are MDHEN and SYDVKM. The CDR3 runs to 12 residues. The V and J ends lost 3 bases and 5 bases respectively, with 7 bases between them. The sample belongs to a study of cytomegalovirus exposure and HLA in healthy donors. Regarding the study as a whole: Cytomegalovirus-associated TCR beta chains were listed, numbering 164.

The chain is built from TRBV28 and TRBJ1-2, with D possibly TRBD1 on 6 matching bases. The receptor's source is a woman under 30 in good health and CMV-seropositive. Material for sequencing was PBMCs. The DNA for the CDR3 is TGTGCCAGCAGTTTCGGACAGTATGGCTACACCTTC. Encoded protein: CASSFGQYGYTF.